These T cell receptor beta chains were read from a single sample in a study of T-cell reconstitution after alpha-beta-depleted transplantation in children. TCRdb re-called the PCR reads with MiXCR, one entry per CDR3 protein. The sample lists a few hundred thousand distinct CDR3 sequences, approximately 9.8% occurring once. The source material was PBMCs from the stem cell graft donor, sampled from the stem cell graft. These receptors were obtained from a human donor who donated a stem cell graft to a child with SCID. The CDR3 runs from the conserved cysteine through the conserved F or W. D genes are given only for firm matches. Clone size is given for some rows only: seen once, a few or many times, or a class if the clone is expanded.

clone size,D gene,J gene,V gene,CDR3 protein,CDR3 DNA
-,TRBD2,TRBJ2-5,TRBV15,CATSSPAGNQETQYF,TGTGCCACCAGCAGCCCAGCGGGGAACCAAGAGACCCAGTACTTC
-,-,TRBJ2-1,TRBV18,CASSSQDEQFF,TGTGCCAGCTCATCTCAGGATGAGCAGTTCTTC
-,TRBD2,TRBJ2-5,TRBV3-1,CASSQGPGTLAVGSPRGTQYF,TGTGCCAGCAGCCAAGGTCCCGGCACACTAGCGGTCGGTTCGCCGAGGGGGACCCAGTACTTC
-,-,TRBJ2-2,TRBV7-7,CASSLAIASRTGELFF,TGTGCTAGCAGCTTAGCAATTGCCTCGAGGACCGGGGAGCTGTTTTTT
many,TRBD1,TRBJ2-2,TRBV7-3,CASSLLQGAGELFF,TGTGCCAGCAGCTTACTGCAGGGGGCCGGGGAGCTGTTTTTT
few,TRBD2,TRBJ2-7,TRBV20-1,CSAEAPGLAGSYEQYF,TGCAGTGCTGAGGCTCCGGGACTAGCGGGATCCTACGAGCAGTACTTC
-,TRBD2,TRBJ2-1,TRBV10-2,CASRGLAGGPDNEQFF,TGCGCCAGCAGGGGACTAGCGGGGGGACCAGACAATGAGCAGTTCTTC
many,-,TRBJ2-1,TRBV7-6,CASSLSMGNEQFF,TGTGCCAGCAGCTTAAGCATGGGAAACGAGCAGTTCTTC
few,-,TRBJ2-1,TRBV18,CASSRSGTSNEQFF,TGTGCCAGCTCACGGTCCGGGACATCTAATGAGCAGTTCTTC
few,-,TRBJ2-5,TRBV12-3/TRBV12-4,CASSVRDASTQYF,TGTGCCAGCAGCGTCCGGGACGCCAGTACCCAGTACTTC
-,TRBD1,TRBJ2-5,TRBV11-2,CASSLGGTGGETQYF,TGTGCCAGCAGCTTAGGTGGGACAGGAGGGGAGACCCAGTACTTC
many,-,TRBJ2-7,TRBV5-1,CASPEPRTASSYEQYF,TGCGCCAGCCCAGAACCGCGGACGGCGAGCTCCTACGAGCAGTACTTC
many,TRBD2,TRBJ2-5,TRBV5-5,CASSFLAVQETQYF,TGTGCCAGCAGCTTCCTAGCGGTTCAAGAGACCCAGTACTTC
-,TRBD2,TRBJ2-5,TRBV29-1,CSVDGLAGGGQETQYF,TGCAGCGTTGATGGATTGGCGGGGGGCGGACAAGAGACCCAGTACTTC
few,TRBD2,TRBJ2-1,TRBV5-6,CASLGLAGGSSYNEQFF,TGTGCCTCCCTGGGGCTAGCGGGGGGGAGCTCCTACAATGAGCAGTTCTTC
-,TRBD2,TRBJ2-2,TRBV5-1,CASSLGSIGGAGELFF,TGCGCCAGCAGCTTGGGCTCCATCGGGGGGGCCGGGGAGCTGTTTTTT
-,TRBD1,TRBJ1-2,TRBV29-1,CSVGGTGYGYTF,TGCAGCGTGGGAGGGACAGGCTATGGCTACACCTTC
few,-,TRBJ2-7,TRBV20-1,CSATRRQGSYEQYF,TGCAGTGCCACCCGTCGGCAGGGATCCTACGAGCAGTACTTC
many,TRBD2,TRBJ2-1,TRBV2,CASSPSGGSSYNEQFF,TGTGCCAGCAGTCCTAGCGGGGGGTCCTCCTACAATGAGCAGTTCTTC
-,-,TRBJ1-4,TRBV6-5,CASSYGPNAEKLFF,TGTGCCAGCAGTTACGGACCGAATGCGGAAAAACTGTTTTTT
few,TRBD1,TRBJ1-1,TRBV7-2,CASSLGQGWGAFF,TGTGCCAGCAGCTTAGGACAGGGTTGGGGAGCTTTCTTT
few,-,TRBJ2-1,TRBV19,CASSISISYNEQFF,TGTGCCAGTAGTATCTCCATATCCTACAATGAGCAGTTCTTC
many,-,TRBJ2-3,TRBV29-1,CSFTRGTSTDTQYF,TGCAGCTTCACCAGGGGTACTAGCACAGATACGCAGTATTTT
-,TRBD1,TRBJ1-2,TRBV3-1,CASSRSTGQGSYGYTF,TGTGCCAGCAGCCGATCCACCGGACAGGGCAGCTATGGCTACACCTTC
-,-,TRBJ2-2,TRBV6-1,CASSEPRRSNTGELFF,TGTGCCAGCAGTGAACCCAGAAGATCTAACACCGGGGAGCTGTTTTTT
-,-,TRBJ1-1,TRBV6-5,CATRLGGTEAFF,TGTGCCACCCGGTTGGGAGGCACTGAAGCTTTCTTT
few,-,TRBJ2-7,TRBV10-2,CASSLTGNSYEQYF,TGCGCCAGCAGTTTGACAGGAAACTCCTACGAGCAGTACTTC
-,-,TRBJ1-6,TRBV5-1,CASSIGDTLSPLHF,TGCGCCAGCAGCATAGGAGATACCCTTTCACCCCTCCACTTT
once,-,TRBJ2-5,TRBV5-1,CASSFDGIQETQYF,TGCGCCAGCAGCTTCGACGGGATCCAAGAGACCCAGTACTTC
few,-,TRBJ2-7,TRBV4-2,CASSPGVNYEQYF,TGTGCCAGCAGCCCAGGGGTGAACTACGAGCAGTACTTC
-,-,TRBJ2-3,TRBV12-3/TRBV12-4,CASKIQDTQYF,TGTGCCAGCAAAATTCAAGATACGCAGTATTTT
-,-,TRBJ1-6,TRBV5-5,CASSLAAGSAPLHF,TGTGCCAGCAGCTTGGCCGCAGGGTCTGCGCCCCTCCACTTT
-,-,TRBJ2-5,TRBV6-5,CASSYDQETQYF,TGTGCCAGCAGTTACGACCAAGAGACCCAGTACTTC
-,-,TRBJ2-7,TRBV2,CASRPGLSEQYF,TGTGCCAGCAGGCCGGGACTTTCCGAGCAGTACTTC
few,-,TRBJ2-3,TRBV19,CASSIAFQTDTQYF,TGTGCCAGTAGTATAGCATTCCAGACAGATACGCAGTATTTT
many,-,TRBJ1-2,TRBV20-1,CSAPQMTDYGYTF,TGCAGTGCTCCACAGATGACAGACTATGGCTACACCTTC
many,TRBD2,TRBJ2-1,TRBV2,CASSETLAGGTRDEQFF,TGTGCCAGCAGTGAAACCCTAGCGGGGGGTACAAGGGATGAGCAGTTCTTC
few,-,TRBJ2-3,TRBV20-1,CSARSSDRSLITDTQYF,TGCAGTGCTAGATCCTCCGACAGGTCCCTTATCACAGATACGCAGTATTTT
many,-,TRBJ1-1,TRBV20-1,CSARGGGETEAFF,TGCAGTGCTAGAGGTGGGGGGGAGACTGAAGCTTTCTTT
few,TRBD2,TRBJ2-5,TRBV6-5,CASSLRALAGVGETQYF,TGTGCCAGCAGCCTAAGGGCCCTAGCGGGAGTAGGGGAGACCCAGTACTTC
-,TRBD1,TRBJ2-7,TRBV6-5,CASSYHPMGTGSSYEQYF,TGTGCCAGCAGTTACCACCCAATGGGGACAGGGAGCTCCTACGAGCAGTACTTC
few,-,TRBJ2-3,TRBV7-2,CASSRPLDATDTQYF,TGTGCCAGCAGCCGACCACTGGACGCCACAGATACGCAGTATTTT
many,-,TRBJ2-1,TRBV19,CASTQGSYNEQFF,TGTGCCAGTACCCAAGGGTCTTACAATGAGCAGTTCTTC
-,TRBD1,TRBJ2-7,TRBV7-9,CASSSGQGNDEQYF,TGTGCCAGCAGCTCCGGACAGGGCAACGACGAGCAGTACTTC
-,-,TRBJ1-1,TRBV15,CATSRDPEGNTEAFF,TGTGCCACCAGCAGAGATCCGGAAGGGAACACTGAAGCTTTCTTT
many,-,TRBJ1-6,TRBV27,CASSFQFGSPLHF,TGTGCCAGCAGTTTTCAGTTTGGTTCACCCCTCCACTTT
many,TRBD1,TRBJ2-7,TRBV29-1,CSGLGTGTAEQYF,TGCAGCGGCCTGGGGACAGGGACGGCCGAGCAGTACTTC
few,-,TRBJ2-5,TRBV3-1,CASSPSLGWETQYF,TGTGCCAGCAGCCCCTCACTAGGGTGGGAGACCCAGTACTTC
-,TRBD2,TRBJ2-1,TRBV6-4,CASSATSGGANEQFF,TGTGCCAGCAGCGCTACTAGCGGGGGGGCCAATGAGCAGTTCTTC
-,-,TRBJ1-5,TRBV12-3/TRBV12-4,CASSTRGGQPQHF,TGTGCCAGCAGTACCCGGGGCGGCCAGCCCCAGCATTTT
many,-,TRBJ1-3,TRBV3-1,CASSQDIVTGAGNTIYF,TGTGCCAGCAGCCAAGATATAGTAACCGGGGCTGGAAACACCATATATTTT
-,-,TRBJ1-4,TRBV6-5,CASSWGIGSTNEKLFF,TGTGCCAGCAGTTGGGGCATCGGTTCAACTAATGAAAAACTGTTTTTT
few,TRBD2,TRBJ2-3,TRBV7-8,CASSYNSGGRTDTQYF,TGTGCCAGCAGCTACAATAGCGGGGGACGCACAGATACGCAGTATTTT
few,-,TRBJ2-7,TRBV12-3/TRBV12-4,CASSVTVGRHSEQYF,TGTGCCAGCAGTGTTACGGTGGGGAGACATTCCGAGCAGTACTTC
many,-,TRBJ2-3,TRBV7-6,CASSPSGGDTQYF,TGTGCCAGCAGCCCGTCAGGTGGAGATACGCAGTATTTT
few,-,TRBJ2-5,TRBV10-2,CASSTQLQETQYF,TGCGCCAGCAGTACCCAGCTCCAAGAGACCCAGTACTTC
-,TRBD2,TRBJ2-1,TRBV7-9,CASSLYPRGGDNEQFF,TGTGCCAGCAGCTTATACCCACGGGGGGGGGACAATGAGCAGTTCTTC